This T cell receptor (beta chain) was identified in a study of cytomegalovirus exposure and HLA in healthy donors. Study-level results: Published work reported that the classifier diagnosed cytomegalovirus status with high specificity and sensitivity.

This clone was found many times. Antigen unknown. Other DNA sequences in this specimen translate into the identical CDR3. Between the trimmed V and J ends, which lost 5 bases and 1 base, there was a span of 5 bases. Germline values: CDR1 SGHTA, CDR2 FQGTGA. CDR3 length equals 13 residues. Measured with immunoSEQ multiplex PCR; TCRdb has only the in-frame clones, and not every one. Of around 93,000 clones detected, roughly 85% appear once; the ten largest clones hold approximately 22%. The validation cohort, a group of 90 to 150 subjects, included the donors and was separate from the approximately 700-subject first cohort.

The chain combines TRBV7-3 with TRBJ2-2; D gene ambiguous. The sample taken for sequencing was PBMCs. This clonotype was sampled from a young man in good health and CMV-seropositive. As DNA, the CDR3 is TGTGCCAGCAGCCCACAGAACACCGGGGAGCTGTTTTTT. This translates into CASSPQNTGELFF. The variable domain in full, with the rest retrieved from reference TRBV7-3 and TRBJ2-2, is GAGVSQTPSNKVTEKGKYVELRCDPISGHTALYWYRQSLGQGPEFLIYFQGTGAADDSGLPNDRFFAVRPEGSVSTLKIQRTERGDSAVYLCASSPQNTGELFFGEGSRLTVL.